This T cell receptor (beta chain) is drawn from a study of cytotoxic CD8 clonotypes in ibrutinib-treated CLL. Germline CDR1 and CDR2: MGHDK and SYGVNS. Trimming took 5 bases from V and 6 from J, leaving 9 bases between them. There are 12 residues in the CDR3. Sequencing was designed to attain a depth spanning 1 in 200,000 to 1 in 1 million T cells. Repertoires were generated with immunoSEQ multiplex PCR, while TCRdb's copy carries only in-frame clones and drops some. The sample includes approximately 25,000 clones, approximately 71% of them seen just once. The chain employs TRBV25-1 and TRBJ2-3, with D possibly matching TRBD2 (5 bases). This sequence was found in a human donor with chronic lymphocytic leukemia. This specimen was PBMCs, taken after 12 months of ibrutinib treatment. The CDR3: CASSLRGDTQYF. In DNA, the CDR3 is TGTGCCAGCAGTCTCCGCGGGGATACGCAGTATTTT.